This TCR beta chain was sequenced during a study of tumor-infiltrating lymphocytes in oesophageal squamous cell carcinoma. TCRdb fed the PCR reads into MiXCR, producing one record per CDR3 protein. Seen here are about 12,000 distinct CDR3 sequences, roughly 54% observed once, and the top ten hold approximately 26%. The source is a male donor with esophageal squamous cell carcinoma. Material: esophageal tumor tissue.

The CDR3 here is CASSLESGGPSEQFF. For the CDR3, the DNA is TGTGCCAGCAGCTTGGAGAGCGGGGGGCCTTCAGAGCAGTTCTTC. The chain links TRBV7-3 to TRBJ2-1, with 9 bases identical to TRBD2. V trimming: 3 bases; J trimming: 10 bases; junction bases outside the gene matches: 10. Per germline, CDR1 SGHTA and CDR2 FQGTGA. This CDR3 is 15 amino acids long.